The 20 T cell receptor beta chains reported below all come from one sample, sequenced in a study of blood T cells in healthy people across ages. A second PCR, run for about 7 to 11 cycles, used a sample-barcoded 5' primer plus a J-beta primer mix. TCRdb re-analysed the 5' RACE reads in MiXCR, keeping a single row per CDR3 protein. The table has about 2 million distinct CDR3 sequences, roughly 50% seen once. Sequencing was carried out using blood. The receptors were sampled from a woman in her thirties or forties in good health.

The chain recombines TRBV7-2 with TRBJ2-5; D is perhaps TRBD2 (5 bases). This CDR3 is 14 amino acids long. V was shortened by 5 bases and J by 4 bases, with 14 bases between the two germline ends. Germline lookup yields CDR1 SGHTA and CDR2 FQGNSA. CDR3 protein: CASSLGSMGETQYF. The CDR3, as DNA: TGTGCCAGCAGCCTAGGGAGTATGGGAGAGACCCAGTACTTC.

Here the CDR3 DNA reads TGTGCCATATGGGGAGGGACCGGGGGGCGCTATGGCTACACCTTC. Translated, it gives CAIWGGTGGRYGYTF. V usage is TRBV7-2 and J usage is TRBJ1-2; D is perhaps TRBD1 (6 bases). The CDR3 is 15 residues long. V dropped 10 bases and J dropped 4 bases, with 22 bases sitting between them. Germline CDR1 reads SGHTA; CDR2 reads FQGNSA. The full variable domain, completed using reference TRBV7-2 and TRBJ1-2, is GAGVSQSPSNKVTEKGKDVELRCDPISGHTALYWYRQSLGQGLEFLIYFQGNSAPDKSGLPSDRFSAERTGGSVSTLTIQRTQQEDSAVYLCAIWGGTGGRYGYTFGSGTRLTVV.

With respect to this clonotype: An end of the junction differs from the germline gene, which may be a read error. The V and J genes are TRBV15 and TRBJ2-4; D possibly corresponds to TRBD1 (6 bases). The J call may be wrong; the DNA end is better matched by TRBJ2-5. The CDR3 has 12 amino acids. Germline V gene data show CDR1 as LNHNV and CDR2 as YYDKDF (reference sequence). The CDR3, as DNA: TGTGCCGCCAGCAGGGGCCCAGAGACCCAGTACTTC. As protein: CAASRGPETQYF.

J is TRBJ1-5 and V is TRBV12-3 or TRBV12-4, with TRBD1 matching over 8 bases. V lost 5 bases, J lost 4 bases, and 7 bases stayed unmatched. CDR3 length: 15 amino acids. The CDR3 spells CASSRLDRENQPQHF. As DNA, the CDR3 is TGTGCCAGCAGTCGATTGGACAGGGAAAATCAGCCCCAGCATTTT.

V usage is TRBV29-1 and J usage is TRBJ2-3, with D possibly matching TRBD2 (5 bases). Per germline, CDR1 SQVTM and CDR2 ANQGSEA. Trimming left V 1 base short and J 4 bases short, with 12 bases between. The CDR3 is 14 amino acids. For the CDR3, the DNA is TGCAGCGTTGAAGGAGGGCCATCCTCAGATACGCAGTATTTT. It is translated as CSVEGGPSSDTQYF.

The chain couples TRBV10-3 to TRBJ2-3, with 8 bases aligning to TRBD1. This CDR3 is 15 amino acids long. CDR1 ENHRY and CDR2 SYGVKD come from the germline V gene. Germline trimming cut 5 bases from V and 0 bases from J; bases unmatched to any gene: 4. The CDR3 loop is CAISIGQGSTDTQYF. The CDR3 DNA follows: TGTGCCATCAGTATAGGACAGGGAAGCACAGATACGCAGTATTTT.

This clonotype was picked up a small number of times. The chain uses TRBV5-1 and TRBJ2-1; the match to TRBD2 covers 8 bases. The junction had 9 bases not matched to a gene; V was cut back by 5 bases and J by 8 bases. Germline CDR1 is SGHRS and CDR2 is YFSETQ. The CDR3 consists of 14 residues. This CDR3 is CASSERGSRDEQFF. The CDR3 DNA is TGCGCCAGCAGTGAGCGGGGGTCCCGGGATGAGCAGTTCTTC.

This clonotype was seen a single time. The chain has TRBV20-1 and TRBJ2-2, with D perhaps matching TRBD1 or TRBD2 (5 bases each). Germline-derived CDR1 and CDR2 are DFQATT and SNEGSKA (reference sequence). This CDR3 contains 13 residues. With 6 bases removed from V and 4 bases from J, the gap between germline ends came to 12 bases. The DNA for the CDR3 is TGCAGTGCCGCAAAAGGGACCACCGGGGAGCTGTTTTTT. It yields the protein CSAAKGTTGELFF.

This chain joins TRBV29-1 and TRBJ2-3; D is undetermined. V lost 0 bases, J lost 0 bases, and 10 bases lay in between. This CDR3 has 15 amino acids. Germline CDR1 and CDR2: SQVTM and ANQGSEA. The DNA of the CDR3 is TGCAGCGTTGAAGAAATGAGGAGAAGCACAGATACGCAGTATTTT. It translates to CSVEEMRRSTDTQYF.

Of note for this clonotype: A junction boundary mismatches the germline segment, possibly from a read error. V is TRBV12-3 or TRBV12-4 and J is TRBJ2-1, with 11 bases lining up with TRBD2. There are 15 residues in the CDR3. The DNA of the CDR3 is TGTGCCGGCAGTTCTAGCGGGGGGCCTTACAATGAGCAGTTCTTC. Translating gives CAGSSSGGPYNEQFF.

The rearrangement joins TRBV6-2 or TRBV6-3 to TRBJ2-5; 7 bases are a match to TRBD2. This CDR3 is built from 13 residues. Germline assignment: CDR1 MNHEY and CDR2 SVGEGT. V was pared by 8 bases and J by 7 bases, with 10 bases of the junction left unmatched. As DNA, the CDR3 is TGTGCCAGCTCCAGAGGGACTATGGGGACCCAGTACTTC. This encodes CASSRGTMGTQYF.

This clonotype has more than one count but fewer than ten. The chain has TRBV28 and TRBJ2-1; D perhaps matches TRBD2 (5 bases). V lost 6 bases, J lost 6 bases, and 15 bases lay in between. The CDR3 sequence is 14 residues long. Looked up from germline, CDR1 is MDHEN and CDR2 is SYDVKM. The CDR3 loop is CASSHDSAVNEQFF. The CDR3 bases are TGTGCCAGCAGCCATGATAGCGCGGTCAATGAGCAGTTCTTC. Complete variable domain (other parts from reference TRBV28 and TRBJ2-1): DVKVTQSSRYLVKRTGEKVFLECVQDMDHENMFWYRQDPGLGLRLIYFSYDVKMKEKGDIPEGYSVSREKKERFSLILESASTNQTSMYLCASSHDSAVNEQFFGPGTRLTVL.

Concerning this clonotype: This sequence may be a read error, since a much larger clone differs from it by one base. V usage is TRBV7-2 and J usage is TRBJ2-7; a possible D gene is TRBD1 (5 bases). The CDR3 length is 14 residues. V dropped 2 bases and J dropped 7 bases, with 15 bases sitting between them. Germline V gives CDR1 SGHTA, CDR2 FQGNSA. The CDR3 DNA reads as TGTGCCAGCAGCTTATCCCAGGGATACAATGAGCAGTACTTC. This encodes CASSLSQGYNEQYF. Using reference TRBV7-2 and TRBJ2-7 for the parts outside the CDR3, the full variable domain is GAGVSQSPSNKVTEKGKDVELRCDPISGHTALYWYRQSLGQGLEFLIYFQGNSAPDKSGLPSDRFSAERTGGSVSTLTIQRTQQEDSAVYLCASSLSQGYNEQYFGPGTRLTVT.

The chain carries TRBV3-1 and TRBJ2-1; D gene ambiguous. The germline V gene encodes CDR1 LGHDT and CDR2 YNNKEL (reference sequence). Trimming took 4 bases from V and 7 from J, leaving 11 bases between them. The length of the CDR3 is 13 residues. The CDR3 region has the DNA TGTGCCAGCAGCCTAACCCCCCGAAATGAGCAGTTCTTC. Its protein is CASSLTPRNEQFF.

The chain links TRBV27 to TRBJ2-7; the D gene is possibly TRBD1 (5 bases). V lost 1 base and J 0 bases, leaving 13 bases between the germline ends. The CDR3 has 16 residues. CDR1 and CDR2 from the germline V gene are MNHEY and SMNVEV (reference sequence). The CDR3 sequence is CASSLWRRVSSYEQYF. DNA for the CDR3: TGTGCCAGCAGTTTATGGCGCAGGGTAAGCTCCTACGAGCAGTACTTC.

In its sample, this clonotype was seen a few times. The CDR3 reads CASSPVGDRESWGTEAFF. DNA for the CDR3: TGCGCCAGCAGCCCGGTGGGGGACAGGGAGTCGTGGGGCACTGAAGCTTTCTTT. V and J are TRBV4-1 and TRBJ1-1, with 9 positions matching TRBD1. CDR1 and CDR2 from the germline V gene are MGHRA and YSYEKL. Germline trimming cut 4 bases from V and 4 bases from J; bases unmatched to any gene: 16. The CDR3 spans 18 residues.

This sequence joins TRBV9 and TRBJ2-1, with 9 bases fitting TRBD1. CDR1 is SGDLS, CDR2 YYNGEE, per germline. The CDR3 has 19 residues. Germline trimming cut 3 bases from V and 4 bases from J; bases unmatched to any gene: 17. The CDR3 DNA reads as TGTGCCAGCAGCGCACCCCCCTTAAATCCGGGACAGGGATACAATGAGCAGTTCTTC. Protein product: CASSAPPLNPGQGYNEQFF. The variable domain in full, with the rest retrieved from reference TRBV9 and TRBJ2-1, is DSGVTQTPKHLITATGQRVTLRCSPRSGDLSVYWYQQSLDQGLQFLIQYYNGEERAKGNILERFSAQQFPDLHSELNLSSLELGDSALYFCASSAPPLNPGQGYNEQFFGPGTRLTVL.

Notes on this clonotype: This may come from a read error, since a much larger clone is one base off. V is TRBV7-2 and J is TRBJ2-5; D perhaps matches TRBD1 (7 bases). Germline CDR1 reads SGHTA; CDR2 reads FQGNSA. V was trimmed by 0 bases and J by 11 bases, leaving 22 bases between them. The CDR3 runs to 16 residues. This CDR3 reads CASSLAAQGGQGEQYF. The CDR3 nucleotides read TGTGCCAGCAGCTTAGCCGCCCAGGGGGGTCAGGGTGAGCAGTACTTC. Filled out from reference TRBV7-2 and TRBJ2-5, the complete variable domain reads GAGVSQSPSNKVTEKGKDVELRCDPISGHTALYWYRQSLGQGLEFLIYFQGNSAPDKSGLPSDRFSAERTGGSVSTLTIQRTQQEDSAVYLCASSLAAQGGQGEQYFGPGTRLLVL.

This clonotype was seen a few times. This rearrangement joins TRBV7-9 to TRBJ2-5; possibly TRBD2 for D (6 bases). The V gene lost 3 bases and the J gene lost 5 bases, with 16 bases spanning the gap. The germline CDR1 and CDR2 sequences are SEHNR and FQNEAQ (reference sequence). The CDR3 has 15 amino acids. The CDR3 sequence: CASSFGGAGKETQYF. The CDR3 nucleotides read TGTGCCAGCAGCTTTGGAGGGGCTGGGAAGGAGACCCAGTACTTC.

This clonotype showed up many times. This chain joins TRBV29-1 and TRBJ2-3; no reliable D call. This CDR3 has 14 amino acids. Germline CDR1 reads SQVTM; CDR2 reads ANQGSEA. V lost 5 bases to trimming and J lost 2 bases, with 14 bases between them. Written as DNA, the CDR3 is TGCAGCGTTAATAACGGAGACTTCACAGATACGCAGTATTTT. Translating gives CSVNNGDFTDTQYF.